The sequence of this T cell receptor (beta chain) was determined in a study of blood T cell repertoires in COVID-19. Overall study context: Samples of COVID-19 (acute and convalescent) were obtained from the United States, Italy and Spain. T cells, B-cell-depleted T cells, or PBMCs supplied cDNA or gDNA.

V was clipped by 1 base and J by 2 bases, with 9 bases between them. The CDR3 totals 15 residues. From germline, CDR1 is MNHEY and CDR2 SVGEGT. Seattle enrolled patients during active infection and tracked them longitudinally. Original analysis: Reference gene primer amplification in the assay estimated nucleated cell counts. Repertoires were generated with immunoSEQ multiplex PCR, while TCRdb's copy carries only in-frame clones and drops some. Clone size and V and J calls were adopted from that table, with D and trimming inferred from the DNA. The data contain a few hundred thousand clones, approximately 91% of them singletons.

V is TRBV6-2 or TRBV6-3 and J is TRBJ2-1; D uncertain. The sample comprised peripheral blood. The clonotype comes from a person aged 18 to 30 with COVID-19, enrolled during active disease. The CDR3 region is CASSYLQPPYNEQFF. CDR3 nucleotide sequence: TGTGCCAGCAGTTACTTACAGCCTCCCTACAATGAGCAGTTCTTC.